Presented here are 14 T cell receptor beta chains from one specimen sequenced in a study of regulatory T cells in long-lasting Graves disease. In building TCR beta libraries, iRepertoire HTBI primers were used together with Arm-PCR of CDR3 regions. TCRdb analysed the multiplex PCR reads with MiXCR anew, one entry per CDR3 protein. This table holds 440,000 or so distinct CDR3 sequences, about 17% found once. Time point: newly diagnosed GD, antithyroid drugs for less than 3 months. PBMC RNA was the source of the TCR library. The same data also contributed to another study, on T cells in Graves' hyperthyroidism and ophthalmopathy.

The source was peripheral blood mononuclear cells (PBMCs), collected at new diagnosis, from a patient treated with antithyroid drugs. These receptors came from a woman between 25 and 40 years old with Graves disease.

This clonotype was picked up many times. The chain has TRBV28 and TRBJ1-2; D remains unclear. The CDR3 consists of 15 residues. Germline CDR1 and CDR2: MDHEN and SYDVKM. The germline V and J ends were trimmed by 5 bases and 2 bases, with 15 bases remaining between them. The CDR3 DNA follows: TGTGCCAGCAGTCCAAGACACGCCGCCAACTATGGCTACACCTTC. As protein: CASSPRHAANYGYTF.

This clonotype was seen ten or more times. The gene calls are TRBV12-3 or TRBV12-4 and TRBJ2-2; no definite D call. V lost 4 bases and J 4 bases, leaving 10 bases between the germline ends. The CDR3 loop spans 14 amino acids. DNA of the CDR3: TGTGCCAGCAGTTCTGGCTCGGGCACCGGGGAGCTGTTTTTT. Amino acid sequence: CASSSGSGTGELFF.

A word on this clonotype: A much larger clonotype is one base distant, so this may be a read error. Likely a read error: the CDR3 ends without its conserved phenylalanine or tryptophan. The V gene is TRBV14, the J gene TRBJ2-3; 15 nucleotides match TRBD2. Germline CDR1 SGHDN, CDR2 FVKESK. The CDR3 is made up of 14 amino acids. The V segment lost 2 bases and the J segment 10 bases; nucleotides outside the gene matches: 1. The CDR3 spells CASSQRTSGRAQYS. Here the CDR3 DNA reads TGTGCCAGCAGCCAACGGACTAGCGGGAGGGCGCAGTATTCT.

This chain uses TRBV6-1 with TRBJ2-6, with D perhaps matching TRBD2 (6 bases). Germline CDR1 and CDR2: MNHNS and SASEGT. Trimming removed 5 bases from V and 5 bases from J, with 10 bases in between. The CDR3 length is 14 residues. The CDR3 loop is CASSMGDWANVLTF. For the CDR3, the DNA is TGTGCCAGCAGTATGGGGGACTGGGCCAACGTCCTGACTTTC.

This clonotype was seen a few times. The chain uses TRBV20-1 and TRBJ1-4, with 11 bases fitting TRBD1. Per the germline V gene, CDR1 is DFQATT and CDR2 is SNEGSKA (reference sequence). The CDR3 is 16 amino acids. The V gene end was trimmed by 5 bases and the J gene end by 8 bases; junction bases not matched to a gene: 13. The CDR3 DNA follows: TGCAGTGCTCCTGGACAGGGGGCGGTTTTAGTGGAAAAACTGTTTTTT. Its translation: CSAPGQGAVLVEKLFF.

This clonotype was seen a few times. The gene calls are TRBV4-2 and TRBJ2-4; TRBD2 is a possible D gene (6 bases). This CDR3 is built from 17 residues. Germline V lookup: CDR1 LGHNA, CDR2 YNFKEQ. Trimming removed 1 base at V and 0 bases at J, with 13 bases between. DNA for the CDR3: TGTGCCAGCAGCCAAGGAGCCGGGGGAGTAGCCAAAAACATTCAGTACTTC. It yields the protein CASSQGAGGVAKNIQYF.

The CDR3 spells CASSEAGFRGNEQFF. In nucleotides, the CDR3 is TGTGCCAGCAGTGAAGCTGGGTTCCGCGGGAATGAGCAGTTCTTC. This chain links TRBV2 with TRBJ2-1; tentatively, D is TRBD2 (5 bases). V was cut by 0 bases and J by 7 bases, with 13 bases left in between. This CDR3 has 15 residues. Germline V gene sequence: CDR1 SNHLY, CDR2 FYNNEI.

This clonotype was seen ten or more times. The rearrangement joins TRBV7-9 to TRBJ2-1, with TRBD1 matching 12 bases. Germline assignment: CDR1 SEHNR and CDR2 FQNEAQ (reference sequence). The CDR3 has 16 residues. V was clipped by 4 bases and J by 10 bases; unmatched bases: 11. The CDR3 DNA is TGTGCCAGCAGCTCTCCCGGGACAGGGGGCAAGCGGGAGCAGTTCTTC. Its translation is CASSSPGTGGKREQFF. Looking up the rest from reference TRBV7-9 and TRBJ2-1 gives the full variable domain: DTGVSQNPRHKITKRGQNVTFRCDPISEHNRLYWYRQTLGQGPEFLTYFQNEAQLEKSRLLSDRFSAERPKGSFSTLEIQRTEQGDSAMYLCASSSPGTGGKREQFFGPGTRLTVL.

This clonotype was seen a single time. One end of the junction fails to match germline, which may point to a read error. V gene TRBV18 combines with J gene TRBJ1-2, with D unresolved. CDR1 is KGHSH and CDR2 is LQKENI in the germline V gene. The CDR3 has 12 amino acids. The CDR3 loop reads CGSSLGSYGYTF. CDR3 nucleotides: TGTGGCAGCTCGCTTGGGTCATATGGCTACACCTTC.

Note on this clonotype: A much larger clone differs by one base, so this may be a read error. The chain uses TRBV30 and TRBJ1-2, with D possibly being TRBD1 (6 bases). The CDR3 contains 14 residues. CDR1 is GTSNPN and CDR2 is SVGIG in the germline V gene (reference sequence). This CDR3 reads CASRGDTYNYGSTF. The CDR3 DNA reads TGTGCCTCAAGGGGGGACACTTATAACTATGGCTCCACCTTC.

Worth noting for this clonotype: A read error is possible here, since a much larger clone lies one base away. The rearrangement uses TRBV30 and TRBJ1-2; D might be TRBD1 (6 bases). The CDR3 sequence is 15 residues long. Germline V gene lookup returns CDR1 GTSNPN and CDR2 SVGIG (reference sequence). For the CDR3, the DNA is TGTGCCTGGAGTGTGGGGGGGCGACGATACTATGGCTCCACCTTC. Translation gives CAWSVGGRRYYGSTF.

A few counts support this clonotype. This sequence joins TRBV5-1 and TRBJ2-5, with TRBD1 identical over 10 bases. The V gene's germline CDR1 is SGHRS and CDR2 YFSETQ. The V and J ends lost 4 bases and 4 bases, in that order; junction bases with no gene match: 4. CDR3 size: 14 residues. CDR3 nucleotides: TGCGCCAGCAGCCCGGGACAGGGGAGAGAGACCCAGTACTTC. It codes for CASSPGQGRETQYF.

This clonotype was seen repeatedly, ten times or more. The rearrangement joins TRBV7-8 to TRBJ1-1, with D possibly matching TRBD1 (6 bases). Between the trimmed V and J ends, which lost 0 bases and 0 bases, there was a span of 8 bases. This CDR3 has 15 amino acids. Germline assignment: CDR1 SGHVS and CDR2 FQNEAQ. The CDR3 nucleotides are TGTGCCAGCAGCTTAGCCGGGACAATGAACACTGAAGCTTTCTTT. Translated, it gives CASSLAGTMNTEAFF.

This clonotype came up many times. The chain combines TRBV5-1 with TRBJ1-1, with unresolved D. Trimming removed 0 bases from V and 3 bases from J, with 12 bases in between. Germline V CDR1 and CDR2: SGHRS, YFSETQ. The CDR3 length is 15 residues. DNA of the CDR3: TGCGCCAGCAGCTTGGGGTCCCGGGTCCACACTGAAGCTTTCTTT. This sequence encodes CASSLGSRVHTEAFF.